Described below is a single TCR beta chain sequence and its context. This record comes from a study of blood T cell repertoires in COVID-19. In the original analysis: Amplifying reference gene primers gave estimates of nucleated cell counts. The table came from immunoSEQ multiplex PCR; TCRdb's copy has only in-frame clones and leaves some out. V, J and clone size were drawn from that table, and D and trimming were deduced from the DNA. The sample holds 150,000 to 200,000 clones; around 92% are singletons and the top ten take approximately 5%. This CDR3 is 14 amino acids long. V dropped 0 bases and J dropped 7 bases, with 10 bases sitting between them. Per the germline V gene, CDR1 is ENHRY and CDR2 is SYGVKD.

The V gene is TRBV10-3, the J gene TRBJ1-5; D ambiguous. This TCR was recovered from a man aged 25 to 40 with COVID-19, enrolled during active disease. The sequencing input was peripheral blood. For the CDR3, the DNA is TGTGCCATCAGTGAGTCGAGGGTCCAGCAGCCCCAGCATTTT. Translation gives CAISESRVQQPQHF.